Below, 3 T cell receptor beta chains from the same sample are listed, as sequenced in a study of molecular identifiers for immune sequencing clone quantification. Using its own MiXCR run on the PCR reads, TCRdb lists one record per CDR3 protein. This table has approximately 41,000 distinct CDR3 sequences, 15% to 20% appearing once. Input material: naive CD8+ T cells from blood, with Jurkat cell RNA spiked in. The subset is: FACS-sorted CD8+CD4-CCR7+CD45RA+ naive T cells. These receptors were obtained from a human donor in good health. Some libraries in this study had Jurkat cell RNA spiked in.

This clonotype was recorded at least ten times. The chain joins TRBV19 to TRBJ2-7, with D hard to call. Trimming shortened V by 2 bases and J by 0 bases, and 14 bases separated the two germline ends. Germline V gives CDR1 LNHDA, CDR2 SQIVND (reference sequence). CDR3 length: 16 amino acids. CDR3 protein: CASSIKGRPSSYEQYF. Here the CDR3 DNA reads TGTGCCAGTAGTATAAAAGGGCGTCCTAGCTCCTACGAGCAGTACTTC.

In this sample, this clonotype turned up many times. The chain couples TRBV4-1 to TRBJ2-3, with 8 bases matching TRBD2. The CDR3 runs to 17 residues. From germline, CDR1 is MGHRA and CDR2 YSYEKL. J lost 4 bases, V lost 0 bases, and 9 bases had no gene match. The DNA of the CDR3 is TGCGCCAGCAGCCAAGAGCCCAGCGGGAGAATGGCAGATACGCAGTATTTT. Translated: CASSQEPSGRMADTQYF.

The sample holds many counts of this clonotype. V usage is TRBV9 and J usage is TRBJ1-1; TRBD1 matches at 7 bases. Germline CDR1 SGDLS, CDR2 YYNGEE. Trimming removed 3 bases from V and 0 bases from J; junction bases left unmatched: 8. This CDR3 region has 16 residues. The CDR3 bases are TGTGCCAGCAGCGGCGAGAGGGGGCACTTGAACACTGAAGCTTTCTTT. This encodes CASSGERGHLNTEAFF.